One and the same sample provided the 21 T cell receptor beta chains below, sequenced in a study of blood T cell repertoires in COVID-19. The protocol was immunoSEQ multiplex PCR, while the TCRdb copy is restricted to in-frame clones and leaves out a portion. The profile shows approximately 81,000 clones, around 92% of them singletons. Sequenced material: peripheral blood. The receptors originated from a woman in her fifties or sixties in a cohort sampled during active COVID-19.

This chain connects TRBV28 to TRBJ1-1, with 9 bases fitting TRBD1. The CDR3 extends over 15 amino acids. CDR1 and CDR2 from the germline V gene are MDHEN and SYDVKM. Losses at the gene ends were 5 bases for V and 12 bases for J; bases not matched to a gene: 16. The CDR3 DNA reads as TGTGCCAGCAGTGCCACCATGGGGGGACAGGGTGCATCTTTCTTT. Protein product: CASSATMGGQGASFF.

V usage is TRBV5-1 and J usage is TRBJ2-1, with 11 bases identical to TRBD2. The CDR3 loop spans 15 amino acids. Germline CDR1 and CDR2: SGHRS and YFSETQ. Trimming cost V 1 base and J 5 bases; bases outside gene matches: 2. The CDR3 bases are TGCGCCAGCAGCTTGAGTAGCGGGGGGGACAATGAGCAGTTCTTC. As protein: CASSLSSGGDNEQFF. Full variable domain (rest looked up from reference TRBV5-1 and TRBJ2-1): KAGVTQTPRYLIKTRGQQVTLSCSPISGHRSVSWYQQTPGQGLQFLFEYFSETQRNKGNFPGRFSGRQFSNSRSEMNVSTLELGDSALYLCASSLSSGGDNEQFFGPGTRLTVL.

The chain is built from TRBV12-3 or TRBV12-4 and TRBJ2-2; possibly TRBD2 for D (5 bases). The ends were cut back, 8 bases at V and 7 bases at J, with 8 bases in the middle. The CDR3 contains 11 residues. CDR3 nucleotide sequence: TGTGCCAGCGCGGGTGGCGGGGAGCTGTTTTTT. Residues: CASAGGGELFF.

The CDR3 sequence: CASSLPGQDVIGELFF. The CDR3 nucleotides read TGTGCCAGCAGCCTTCCTGGACAGGACGTTATCGGGGAGCTGTTTTTT. The genes are TRBV7-9 and TRBJ2-2; 7 bases match TRBD1. This CDR3 contains 16 residues. The ends lost 5 bases at V and 7 bases at J; junction bases unmatched: 13. Per germline, CDR1 SEHNR and CDR2 FQNEAQ (reference sequence).

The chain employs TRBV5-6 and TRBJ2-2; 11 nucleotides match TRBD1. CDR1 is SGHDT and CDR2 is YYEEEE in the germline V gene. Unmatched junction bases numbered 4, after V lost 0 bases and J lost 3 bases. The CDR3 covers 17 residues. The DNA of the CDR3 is TGTGCCAGCAGCTTGGGGACAGGGGGCCGAGACACCGGGGAGCTGTTTTTT. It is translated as CASSLGTGGRDTGELFF.

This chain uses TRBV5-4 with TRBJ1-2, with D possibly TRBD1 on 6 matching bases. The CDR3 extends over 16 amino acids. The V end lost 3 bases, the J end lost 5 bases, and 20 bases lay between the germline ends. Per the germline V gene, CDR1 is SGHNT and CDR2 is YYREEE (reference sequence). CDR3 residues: CASSSAVRGRGYGYTF. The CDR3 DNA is TGTGCCAGCAGCTCCGCGGTTCGCGGCAGGGGTTATGGCTACACCTTC.

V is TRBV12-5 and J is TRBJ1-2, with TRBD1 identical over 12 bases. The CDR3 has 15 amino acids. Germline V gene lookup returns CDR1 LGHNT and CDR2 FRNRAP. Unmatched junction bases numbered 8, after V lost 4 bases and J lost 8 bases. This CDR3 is CASGSGTGGAVGYTF. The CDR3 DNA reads TGTGCTAGTGGTTCCGGGACAGGGGGCGCGGTGGGCTACACCTTC.

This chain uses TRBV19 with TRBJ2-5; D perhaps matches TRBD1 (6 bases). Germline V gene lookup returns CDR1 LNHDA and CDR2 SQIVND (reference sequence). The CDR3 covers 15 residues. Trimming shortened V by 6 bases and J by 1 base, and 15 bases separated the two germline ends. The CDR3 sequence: CASSAYRESQETQYF. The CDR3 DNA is TGTGCCAGTAGCGCCTACAGGGAGAGCCAAGAGACCCAGTACTTC.

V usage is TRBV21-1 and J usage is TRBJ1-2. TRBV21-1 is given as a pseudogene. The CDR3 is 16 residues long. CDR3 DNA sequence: TGTGCCAGCAGGCCCAGGGTAGCGGGCTCACTCTATGGCTACACCTTC. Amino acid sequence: CASRPRVAGSLYGYTF.

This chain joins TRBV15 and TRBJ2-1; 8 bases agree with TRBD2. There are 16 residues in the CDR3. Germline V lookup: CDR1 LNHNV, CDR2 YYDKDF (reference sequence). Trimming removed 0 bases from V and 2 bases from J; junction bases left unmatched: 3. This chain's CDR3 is CATSRERLATYNEQFF. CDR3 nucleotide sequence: TGTGCCACCAGCAGAGAAAGACTAGCGACCTACAATGAGCAGTTCTTC.

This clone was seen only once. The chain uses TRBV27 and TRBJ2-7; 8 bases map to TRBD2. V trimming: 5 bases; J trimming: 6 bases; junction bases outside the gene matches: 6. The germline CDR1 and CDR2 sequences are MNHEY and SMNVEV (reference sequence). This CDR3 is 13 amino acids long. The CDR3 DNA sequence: TGTGCCAGCAGTCCGGGACTAGGTGGCGAGCAGTACTTC. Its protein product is CASSPGLGGEQYF.

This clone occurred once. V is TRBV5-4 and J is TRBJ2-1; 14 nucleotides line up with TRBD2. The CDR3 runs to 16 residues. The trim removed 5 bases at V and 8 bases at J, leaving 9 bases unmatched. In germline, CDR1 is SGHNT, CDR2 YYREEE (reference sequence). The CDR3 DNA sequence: TGTGCCAGCAGGCCCGGGACTAGCGGGGGTCTTTATGAGCAGTTCTTC. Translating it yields CASRPGTSGGLYEQFF. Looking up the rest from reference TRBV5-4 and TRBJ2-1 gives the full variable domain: ETGVTQSPTHLIKTRGQQVTLRCSSQSGHNTVSWYQQALGQGPQFIFQYYREEENGRGNFPPRFSGLQFPNYSSELNVNALELDDSALYLCASRPGTSGGLYEQFFGPGTRLTVL.

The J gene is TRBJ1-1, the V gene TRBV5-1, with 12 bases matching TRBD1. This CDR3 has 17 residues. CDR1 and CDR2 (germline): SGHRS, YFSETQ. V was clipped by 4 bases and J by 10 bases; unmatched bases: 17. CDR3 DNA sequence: TGCGCCAGCAGCCCCAACTTTCCGGGACAGGGGGCCGGGGTAGCTTTCTTT. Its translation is CASSPNFPGQGAGVAFF.

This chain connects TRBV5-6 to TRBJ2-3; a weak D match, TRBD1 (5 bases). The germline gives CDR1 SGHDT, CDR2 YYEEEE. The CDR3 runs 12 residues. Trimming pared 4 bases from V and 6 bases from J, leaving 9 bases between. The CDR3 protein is CASSGARDTQYF. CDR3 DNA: TGTGCCAGCAGCGGGGCCCGCGATACGCAGTATTTT.

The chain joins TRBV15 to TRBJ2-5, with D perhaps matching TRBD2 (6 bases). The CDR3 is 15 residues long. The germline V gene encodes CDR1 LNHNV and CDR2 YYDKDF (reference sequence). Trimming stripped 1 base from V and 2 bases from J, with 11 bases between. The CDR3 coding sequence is TGTGCCACCAGCAGAGGGCGGGGTGCGCAAGAGACCCAGTACTTC. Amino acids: CATSRGRGAQETQYF.

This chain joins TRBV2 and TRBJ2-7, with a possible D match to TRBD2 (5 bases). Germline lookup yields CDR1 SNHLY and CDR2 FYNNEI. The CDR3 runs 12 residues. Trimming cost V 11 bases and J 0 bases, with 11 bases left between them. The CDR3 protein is CASGESSYEQYF. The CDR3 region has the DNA TGTGCCTCCGGGGAGTCCTCCTACGAGCAGTACTTC.

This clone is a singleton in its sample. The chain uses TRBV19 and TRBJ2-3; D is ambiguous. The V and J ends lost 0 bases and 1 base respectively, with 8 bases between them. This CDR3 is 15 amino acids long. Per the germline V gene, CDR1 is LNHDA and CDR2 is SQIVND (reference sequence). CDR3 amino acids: CASSIEGGRTDTQYF. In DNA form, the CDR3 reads TGTGCCAGTAGTATAGAAGGCGGCCGCACAGATACGCAGTATTTT.

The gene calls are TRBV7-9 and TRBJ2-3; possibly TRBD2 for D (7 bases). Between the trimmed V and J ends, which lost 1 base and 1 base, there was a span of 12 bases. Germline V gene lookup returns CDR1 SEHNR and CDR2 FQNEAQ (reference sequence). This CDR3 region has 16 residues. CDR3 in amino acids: CASSLGGGDGTDTQYF. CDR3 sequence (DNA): TGTGCCAGCAGCTTAGGGGGGGGCGATGGCACAGATACGCAGTATTTT.

The CDR3 protein is CAIATGNEQYF. The CDR3 DNA reads as TGTGCCATCGCCACCGGGAACGAGCAGTACTTC. The V call is TRBV10-3, the J call TRBJ2-7; maybe TRBD2 (5 bases). The V gene's germline CDR1 is ENHRY and CDR2 SYGVKD. V was clipped by 8 bases and J by 5 bases, with 10 bases between them. The CDR3 runs to 11 residues.

CDR3 DNA: TGTGCCAGCAGCCCTAGTGGGCTAGCGGGGGGGCCAAATGAGCAGTTCTTC. This codes for CASSPSGLAGGPNEQFF. The V gene is TRBV7-3, the J gene TRBJ2-1; 12 bases match TRBD2. This CDR3 comprises 17 residues. Trimming at V came to 5 bases and at J to 7 bases, leaving 12 bases not matched to a gene. The V gene's germline CDR1 is SGHTA and CDR2 FQGTGA. The complete variable domain, with remaining parts taken from reference TRBV7-3 and TRBJ2-1, reads GAGVSQTPSNKVTEKGKYVELRCDPISGHTALYWYRQSLGQGPEFLIYFQGTGAADDSGLPNDRFFAVRPEGSVSTLKIQRTERGDSAVYLCASSPSGLAGGPNEQFFGPGTRLTVL.

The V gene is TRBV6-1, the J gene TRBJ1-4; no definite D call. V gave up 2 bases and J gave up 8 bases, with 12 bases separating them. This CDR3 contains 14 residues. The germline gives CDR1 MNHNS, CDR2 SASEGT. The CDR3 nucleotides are TGTGCCAGCAGTGAAACTCTTAGTAGAGAAAAACTGTTTTTT. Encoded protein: CASSETLSREKLFF.